The clone carrying this T cell receptor beta chain was detected many times. What it binds is not known. The record originates from a study of T cells in Graves' hyperthyroidism and ophthalmopathy. The wider study: Peripheral blood was drawn at first diagnosis, prior to all treatment. Overall study findings and caveats: Ophthalmopathy, which appeared later, was predicted by the model a median 6.5 months before onset.

Between the trimmed V and J ends, which lost 3 bases and 1 base, there was a span of 6 bases. This CDR3 has 13 amino acids. The germline gives CDR1 MDHEN, CDR2 SYDVKM. There were TCR beta CDR3 regions amplified from RNA transcripts. TCR CDR3 underwent first-round RT-PCR with the HTBI primer set. TCRdb independently ran MiXCR on the multiplex PCR reads; one entry per CDR3 protein. The sample has almost 600,000 distinct CDR3 sequences, about 15% seen once. This rearrangement joins TRBV28 to TRBJ1-1; no clear D. The material sequenced was blood. The origin of this receptor is a woman younger than 45 with Graves' hyperthyroidism that later progressed to Graves' ophthalmopathy. CDR3 coding DNA: TGTGCCAGCAGTTTTACTACGAACACTGAAGCTTTCTTT. Translation gives CASSFTTNTEAFF.